The 26 T cell receptor beta chains reported below all come from one sample, sequenced in a study of OX40 agonist ivuxolimab in advanced cancers. TCRdb keeps only in-frame clones here, not all; method: immunoSEQ multiplex PCR. The table has about 60,000 clones, 85% seen once. The sample in question was CD4+ or CD8+ T cells sorted from blood, obtained in a trial of the OX40 agonist ivuxolimab. The receptor source for this set is an adult with an advanced solid tumor such as melanoma, head and neck, liver or kidney cancer.

CDR3 amino acids: CATGTDAHSNQPQHF. CDR3 nucleotide sequence: TGTGCCACAGGGACAGACGCTCATAGCAATCAGCCCCAGCATTTT. The chain couples TRBV10-3 to TRBJ1-5; 7 nucleotides align to TRBD1. Germline loops: CDR1 ENHRY, CDR2 SYGVKD. Trimming removed 10 bases from V and 0 bases from J; junction bases left unmatched: 9. The CDR3 is made up of 15 amino acids.

The chain has TRBV29-1 and TRBJ1-5, with D tentatively TRBD1 (5 bases). From germline, CDR1 is SQVTM and CDR2 ANQGSEA. V was clipped by 8 bases and J by 3 bases, with 14 bases between them. The CDR3 totals 13 residues. CDR3 amino acids: CSHSEDINQPQHF. The CDR3 nucleotides read TGCAGCCACTCCGAGGACATCAATCAGCCCCAGCATTTT.

The chain has TRBV10-3 and TRBJ2-7; TRBD1 might be the D (6 bases). The CDR3 has 14 amino acids. Germline CDR1 reads ENHRY; CDR2 reads SYGVKD. Trimming shortened V by 4 bases and J by 0 bases, and 10 bases separated the two germline ends. CDR3: CAISGAGVSYEQYF. In nucleotides, the CDR3 is TGTGCCATCAGTGGGGCAGGGGTCTCCTACGAGCAGTACTTC.

This chain uses TRBV19 with TRBJ1-5; 8 positions match TRBD1. Germline V gene lookup returns CDR1 LNHDA and CDR2 SQIVND (reference sequence). V lost 7 bases to trimming and J lost 7 bases; unmatched junction nucleotides: 12. The length of the CDR3 is 15 residues. The CDR3 DNA reads TGTGCCAGTACGGGCTCAGGGGGCGGATCACAGCCCCAGCATTTT. It is translated as CASTGSGGGSQPQHF.

This clone was seen just once. The chain couples TRBV20-1 to TRBJ1-1; D remains ambiguous. Germline V gene lookup returns CDR1 DFQATT and CDR2 SNEGSKA (reference sequence). The CDR3 loop spans 11 amino acids. CDR3 sequence: CRPKGNTEAFF. In DNA form, the CDR3 reads TGCAGGCCAAAGGGGAACACTGAAGCTTTCTTT.

This chain connects TRBV9 to TRBJ1-2; D remains ambiguous. The ends were cut back, 4 bases at V and 4 bases at J, with 17 bases in the middle. Germline assignment: CDR1 SGDLS and CDR2 YYNGEE. The CDR3 length is 15 residues. In nucleotides, the CDR3 is TGTGCCAGCAGCCCCGGAGATACGGACGTCTATGGCTACACCTTC. Amino acid sequence: CASSPGDTDVYGYTF.

The rearrangement joins TRBV30 to TRBJ1-6, with a tentative D call TRBD1 (5 bases). The CDR3 totals 14 residues. The V gene lost 0 bases and the J gene lost 10 bases, with 13 bases spanning the gap. Germline loops: CDR1 GTSNPN, CDR2 SVGIG (reference sequence). In DNA, the CDR3 is TGTGCCTGGAGTGTCTGGAGGGGTGGATCACCCCTCCACTTT. It encodes CAWSVWRGGSPLHF.

The chain joins TRBV2 to TRBJ1-6; the D gene is possibly TRBD1 (6 bases). Germline V CDR1 and CDR2: SNHLY, FYNNEI. CDR3 size: 13 residues. V was pared by 6 bases and J by 8 bases, with 11 bases between. The DNA of the CDR3 is TGTGCCAGCAGCGGACAGACGGATTCACCCCTCCACTTT. It codes for CASSGQTDSPLHF. The full variable domain, completed using reference TRBV2 and TRBJ1-6, is EPEVTQTPSHQVTQMGQEVILRCVPISNHLYFYWYRQILGQKVEFLVSFYNNEISEKSEIFDDQFSVERPDGSNFTLKIRSTKLEDSAMYFCASSGQTDSPLHFGNGTRLTVT.

CDR3 residues: CASSRSDTEAFF. The CDR3 DNA reads as TGTGCCAGCAGTAGGTCGGACACTGAAGCTTTCTTT. This chain joins TRBV7-2 and TRBJ1-1; no reliable D call. V dropped 6 bases and J dropped 3 bases, with 8 bases sitting between them. From germline, CDR1 is SGHTA and CDR2 FQGNSA. The CDR3 is made up of 12 amino acids.

This chain connects TRBV5-1 to TRBJ2-3; no reliable D call. CDR1 and CDR2 from the germline V gene are SGHRS and YFSETQ. There are 15 residues in the CDR3. Trimming left V 0 bases short and J 0 bases short, with 8 bases between. DNA for the CDR3: TGCGCCAGCAGCTTGGGAGGCGGTAGCACAGATACGCAGTATTTT. It codes for CASSLGGGSTDTQYF. Combining the CDR3 with reference TRBV5-1 and TRBJ2-3 gives the whole variable domain KAGVTQTPRYLIKTRGQQVTLSCSPISGHRSVSWYQQTPGQGLQFLFEYFSETQRNKGNFPGRFSGRQFSNSRSEMNVSTLELGDSALYLCASSLGGGSTDTQYFGPGTRLTVL.

The V call is TRBV5-4, the J call TRBJ1-1; a possible D gene is TRBD1 (5 bases). V was trimmed by 3 bases and J by 5 bases, leaving 11 bases between them. The germline V gene encodes CDR1 SGHNT and CDR2 YYREEE (reference sequence). The CDR3 spans 13 residues. CDR3: CASSWQGGTEAFF. In DNA form, the CDR3 reads TGTGCCAGCAGCTGGCAGGGTGGGACTGAAGCTTTCTTT.

This sequence joins TRBV7-3 and TRBJ2-7; 7 positions agree with TRBD2. This CDR3 is 12 amino acids long. V trimming: 2 bases; J trimming: 6 bases; junction bases outside the gene matches: 1. Per the germline V gene, CDR1 is SGHTA and CDR2 is FQGTGA. In DNA, the CDR3 is TGTGCCAGCAGCTTAGGGGAGGGCGAGCAGTACTTC. This encodes CASSLGEGEQYF.

This sequence joins TRBV6-1 and TRBJ2-5; 10 nucleotides agree with TRBD1. V lost 8 bases, J lost 4 bases, and 7 bases stayed unmatched. This CDR3 is built from 14 residues. Germline assignment: CDR1 MNHNS and CDR2 SASEGT. The CDR3: CASDWDRGVETQYF. CDR3 coding DNA: TGTGCCAGCGATTGGGACAGGGGCGTAGAGACCCAGTACTTC.

The V and J genes are TRBV11-2 and TRBJ2-7, with TRBD2 identical over 8 bases. This CDR3 has 15 amino acids. V shed 5 bases and J 1 base; nucleotides not matched to a gene: 7. Germline CDR1 and CDR2: SGHAT and FQNNGV. The CDR3, as DNA: TGTGCCAGCAGCCTGACTAGCGACCCTTCCTACGAGCAGTACTTC. Residues: CASSLTSDPSYEQYF.

In its sample, this clone was seen once. CDR3 DNA sequence: TGTGCCAGCAGCATTGCTCAGGGGCAAGAGACCCAGTACTTC. Protein sequence: CASSIAQGQETQYF. This chain links TRBV5-6 with TRBJ2-5; D perhaps matches TRBD1 (6 bases). The ends were cut back, 4 bases at V and 2 bases at J, with 12 bases in the middle. In germline, CDR1 is SGHDT, CDR2 YYEEEE. The length of the CDR3 is 14 residues.

The J gene is TRBJ1-1, the V gene TRBV15; weak D call: TRBD1 (6 bases). CDR1 is LNHNV, CDR2 YYDKDF, per germline (reference sequence). The CDR3 has 15 amino acids. Trimming shortened V by 2 bases and J by 1 base, and 11 bases separated the two germline ends. In nucleotides, the CDR3 is TGTGCCACCAGCAGAACCGGGACAAAGAACACTGAAGCTTTCTTT. It is translated as CATSRTGTKNTEAFF.

The CDR3 loop reads CASSPRGQGADYGYTF. CDR3 coding DNA: TGTGCCAGCTCACCAAGGGGACAGGGGGCTGACTATGGCTACACCTTC. The chain joins TRBV18 to TRBJ1-2; 12 bases line up with TRBD1. CDR3 size: 16 residues. The germline gives CDR1 KGHSH, CDR2 LQKENI. The V segment lost 2 bases and the J segment 3 bases; nucleotides outside the gene matches: 4.

The chain joins TRBV7-8 to TRBJ2-3, with TRBD2 matching over 11 bases. This CDR3 has 16 residues. J gave up 3 bases and V 5 bases, and 7 bases lay outside the gene matches. Germline CDR1 is SGHVS and CDR2 is FQNEAQ. CDR3 DNA sequence: TGTGCCAGCAGCGCCCTAGCGGGGGGTGGTACAGATACGCAGTATTTT. This gives the protein CASSALAGGGTDTQYF.

The rearrangement joins TRBV5-1 to TRBJ2-1, with TRBD2 matching over 10 bases. V shed 0 bases and J 6 bases; nucleotides not matched to a gene: 9. Per germline, CDR1 SGHRS and CDR2 YFSETQ. The CDR3 length is 17 residues. As DNA, the CDR3 is TGCGCCAGCAGCTTGGTGGAACTAGCGGGATTCTTCAATGAGCAGTTCTTC. It codes for CASSLVELAGFFNEQFF.

V usage is TRBV2 and J usage is TRBJ2-7, with 13 bases that match TRBD2. Germline V gene sequence: CDR1 SNHLY, CDR2 FYNNEI. Trimming at V came to 6 bases and at J to 6 bases, leaving 11 bases not matched to a gene. This CDR3 has 16 residues. The CDR3 DNA reads as TGTGCCAGCAGCCCCCCGGCGACTAGCGGGGGGCCCGAGCAGTACTTC. It yields the protein CASSPPATSGGPEQYF.

The gene calls are TRBV19 and TRBJ1-5, with D uncertain. V was shortened by 4 bases and J by 3 bases, with 13 bases between the two germline ends. Germline V CDR1 and CDR2: LNHDA, SQIVND (reference sequence). CDR3 length equals 15 residues. The CDR3 nucleotides are TGTGCCAGTAGTACCCGAGACAACGACAATCAGCCCCAGCATTTT. It is translated as CASSTRDNDNQPQHF.

The V gene is TRBV5-3, the J gene TRBJ2-4; D uncertain. TRBV5-3 is placed among ORFs of uncertain function. V lost 4 bases, J lost 7 bases, and 15 bases lay in between. The CDR3 consists of 14 residues. CDR3 DNA sequence: TGTGCCAGAAGCATACTGCCACTCCCGAACATTCAGTACTTC. Its translation is CARSILPLPNIQYF.

The chain employs TRBV30 and TRBJ2-5; D perhaps matches TRBD2 (5 bases). Trimming pared 5 bases from V and 5 bases from J, leaving 18 bases between. CDR3 length equals 14 residues. Germline CDR1 GTSNPN, CDR2 SVGIG (reference sequence). The CDR3 nucleotides read TGTGCCTGGTCTGGCGGAGGATTTGTGGAGACCCAGTACTTC. Translated: CAWSGGGFVETQYF.

The chain has TRBV6-5 and TRBJ2-1; tentative D call: TRBD1 (7 bases). The CDR3 is made up of 14 amino acids. Between the trimmed V and J ends, which lost 6 bases and 3 bases, there was a span of 12 bases. Germline-derived CDR1 and CDR2 are MNHEY and SVGAGI. The CDR3: CASRPGGGYNEQFF. The CDR3, as DNA: TGTGCCAGCAGGCCAGGGGGAGGCTACAATGAGCAGTTCTTC.

This sequence joins TRBV27 and TRBJ2-2; perhaps TRBD1 as D (6 bases). The CDR3 is 15 amino acids. Germline values: CDR1 MNHEY, CDR2 SMNVEV (reference sequence). The V end was cut by 6 bases, the J end by 1 base, with 12 bases between. The CDR3 DNA reads TGTGCCAGCAGAACCGGGACACTGAACACCGGGGAGCTGTTTTTT. This encodes CASRTGTLNTGELFF.

This clone was detected once. The chain employs TRBV11-3 and TRBJ2-2, with a weak D call TRBD2 (7 bases). V was pared by 5 bases and J by 6 bases, with 16 bases between. In germline, CDR1 is SGHNT, CDR2 YENEEA. The CDR3 is made up of 15 amino acids. CDR3 loop: CASSLHVGGAGELFF. The CDR3 DNA reads TGTGCCAGCAGCCTTCATGTAGGGGGGGCCGGGGAGCTGTTTTTT.